This TCR beta chain was profiled in a study of regulatory T cells in long-lasting Graves disease. CDR3-region Arm-PCR and iRepertoire HTBI primers produced the TCR beta libraries. TCRdb reprocessed the multiplex PCR reads via MiXCR and lists one record per CDR3 protein. This table holds about 310,000 distinct CDR3 sequences, 22% found once. Germline V lookup: CDR1 SGHTA, CDR2 FQGNSA. V was clipped by 5 bases and J by 0 bases, with 17 bases between them. The CDR3 length is 16 residues. Time point: persistent/refractory GD, antithyroid drugs over 5 years with positive TRAb. Isolated PBMC RNA provided the starting material for the TCR library.

This sequence was found in a female donor with Graves disease. Specimen: peripheral blood mononuclear cells (PBMCs), collected when the disease was refractory, from a patient treated with antithyroid drugs. V and J are TRBV7-2 and TRBJ2-7; D may be TRBD1 or TRBD2 (5 bases each). The CDR3 protein is CASSPRPGRGSYEQYF. CDR3 DNA: TGTGCCAGCAGCCCGAGGCCGGGACGGGGCTCCTACGAGCAGTACTTC.